The clone carrying this TCR beta chain came up many times. Its antigen is as yet unknown. Between the trimmed V and J ends, which lost 5 bases and 6 bases, there was a span of 17 bases. CDR1 and CDR2 (germline): SEHNR, FQNEAQ (reference sequence). The CDR3 covers 14 residues. The data belong to a study of read filtering for tumor transcriptome and immune sequencing. Study background: Revised staging placed under ten patients in R-ISS I, over 15 in II, six or seven in III. Study results and limitations: The CD138-negative fraction was mixed bone marrow immune cells, not pure T cells.

The library was built from about 400 ng RNA with molecular barcoded adaptors for alpha/delta and beta/gamma chains. TCRdb itself ran the reads through MiXCR, one entry per CDR3 protein. The profile shows 35,000 to 40,000 distinct CDR3 sequences, roughly 15% of them singletons. The chain employs TRBV7-9 and TRBJ2-7; possibly TRBD1 for D (6 bases). This receptor was taken from a donor aged 40 or older with multiple myeloma. Sequences were obtained from a population of CD138-negative cells sorted from bone marrow. The CDR3, as DNA: TGTGCCAGCAGCCGTGGTAGGGGGATGAGCGAGCAGTACTTC. It codes for CASSRGRGMSEQYF.